This passage covers 3 T cell receptor beta chains from one sample sequenced in a study of siplizumab effects on memory and regulatory T cells. Libraries were prepared by immunoSEQ multiplex PCR; TCRdb keeps only in-frame clonotypes and omits some of them. Of approximately 68,000 clones listed, roughly nine tenths are singletons. The specimen sequenced was CD8+ T cells sorted from blood. The origin of the receptors is a human donor in good health.

J is TRBJ2-1 and V is TRBV7-9, with TRBD2 matching over 8 bases. V was clipped by 5 bases and J by 4 bases; unmatched bases: 10. Germline CDR1 reads SEHNR; CDR2 reads FQNEAQ (reference sequence). The CDR3 consists of 16 residues. This chain's CDR3 is CASSPGPGGGYNEQFF. CDR3 in DNA: TGTGCCAGCAGCCCCGGCCCGGGAGGGGGTTACAATGAGCAGTTCTTC.

This clone was detected only once. The V gene is TRBV19, the J gene TRBJ2-7, with 10 bases aligning to TRBD1. Germline assignment: CDR1 LNHDA and CDR2 SQIVND (reference sequence). CDR3 size: 15 residues. Unmatched junction bases numbered 14, after V lost 8 bases and J lost 7 bases. In DNA form, the CDR3 reads TGTGCCAGTGCCCCCTCCGGGACAGGGGTGAAAGAGCAGTACTTC. As protein: CASAPSGTGVKEQYF.

The chain combines TRBV5-1 with TRBJ2-7; possible D gene TRBD1, 7 bases. The CDR3 contains 15 residues. Germline values: CDR1 SGHRS, CDR2 YFSETQ. Between the trimmed V and J ends, which lost 1 base and 7 bases, there was a span of 18 bases. The CDR3 here is CASSLLQGTGEEQYF. The CDR3 DNA reads TGCGCCAGCAGCTTGCTACAGGGGACTGGGGAGGAGCAGTACTTC.